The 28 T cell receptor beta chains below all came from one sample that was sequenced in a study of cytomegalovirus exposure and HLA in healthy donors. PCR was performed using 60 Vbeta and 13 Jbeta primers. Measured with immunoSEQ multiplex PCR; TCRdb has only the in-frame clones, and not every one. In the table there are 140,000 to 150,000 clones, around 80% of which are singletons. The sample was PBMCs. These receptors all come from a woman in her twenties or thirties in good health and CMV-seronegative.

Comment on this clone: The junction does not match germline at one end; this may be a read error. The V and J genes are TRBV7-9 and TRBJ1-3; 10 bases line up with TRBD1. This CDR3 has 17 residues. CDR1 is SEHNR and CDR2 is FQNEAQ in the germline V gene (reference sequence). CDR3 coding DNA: TGTTCCAGCAGCTTAGAGTGGGACAGGGGCGGCGGAAACACCATATATTTT. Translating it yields CSSSLEWDRGGGNTIYF.

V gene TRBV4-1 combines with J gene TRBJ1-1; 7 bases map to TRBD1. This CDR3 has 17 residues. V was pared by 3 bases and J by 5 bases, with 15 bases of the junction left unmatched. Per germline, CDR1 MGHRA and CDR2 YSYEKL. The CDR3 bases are TGCGCCAGCAGCCAGGATACAGGGGCGGTGGGGCTTACTGAAGCTTTCTTT. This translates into CASSQDTGAVGLTEAFF.

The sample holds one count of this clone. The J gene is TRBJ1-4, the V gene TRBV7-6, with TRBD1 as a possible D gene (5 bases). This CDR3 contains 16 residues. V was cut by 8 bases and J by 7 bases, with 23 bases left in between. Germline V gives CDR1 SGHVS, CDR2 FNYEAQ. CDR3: CASGPRRGRAGEKLFF. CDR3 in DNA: TGTGCCAGCGGACCTCGGCGGGGGAGGGCGGGTGAAAAACTGTTTTTT.

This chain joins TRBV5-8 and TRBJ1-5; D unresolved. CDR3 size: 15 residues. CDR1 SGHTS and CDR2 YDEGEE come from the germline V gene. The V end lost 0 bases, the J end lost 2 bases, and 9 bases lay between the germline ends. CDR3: CASSLAYARNQPQHF. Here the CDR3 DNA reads TGTGCCAGCAGCTTGGCTTATGCGCGCAATCAGCCCCAGCATTTT.

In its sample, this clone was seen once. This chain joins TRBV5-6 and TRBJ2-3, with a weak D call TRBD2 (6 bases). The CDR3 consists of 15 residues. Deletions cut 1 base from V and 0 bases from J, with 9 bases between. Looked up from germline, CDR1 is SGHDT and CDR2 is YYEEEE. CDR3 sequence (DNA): TGTGCCAGCAGCTTGATACGGGAGAGCACAGATACGCAGTATTTT. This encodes CASSLIRESTDTQYF.

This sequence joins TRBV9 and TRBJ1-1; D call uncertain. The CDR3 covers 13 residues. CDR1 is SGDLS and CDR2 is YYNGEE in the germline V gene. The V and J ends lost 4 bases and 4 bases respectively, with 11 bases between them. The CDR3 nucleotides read TGTGCCAGCAGCCCAAGTACGGGCACTGAAGCTTTCTTT. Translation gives CASSPSTGTEAFF.

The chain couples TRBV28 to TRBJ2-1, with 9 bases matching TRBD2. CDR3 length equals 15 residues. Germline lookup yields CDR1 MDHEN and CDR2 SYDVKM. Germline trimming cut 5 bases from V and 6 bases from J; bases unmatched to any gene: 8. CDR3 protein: CASSLAGRVSNEQFF. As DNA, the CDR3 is TGTGCCAGCAGTCTAGCGGGGAGGGTGAGCAATGAGCAGTTCTTC. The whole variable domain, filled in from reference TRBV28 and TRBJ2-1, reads DVKVTQSSRYLVKRTGEKVFLECVQDMDHENMFWYRQDPGLGLRLIYFSYDVKMKEKGDIPEGYSVSREKKERFSLILESASTNQTSMYLCASSLAGRVSNEQFFGPGTRLTVL.

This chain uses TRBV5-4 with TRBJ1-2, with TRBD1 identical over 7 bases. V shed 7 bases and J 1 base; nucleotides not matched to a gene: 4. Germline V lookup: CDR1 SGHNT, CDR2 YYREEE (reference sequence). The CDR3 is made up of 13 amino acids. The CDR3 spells CASVRDSNYGYTF. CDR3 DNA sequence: TGTGCCAGCGTCCGGGACAGTAACTATGGCTACACCTTC.

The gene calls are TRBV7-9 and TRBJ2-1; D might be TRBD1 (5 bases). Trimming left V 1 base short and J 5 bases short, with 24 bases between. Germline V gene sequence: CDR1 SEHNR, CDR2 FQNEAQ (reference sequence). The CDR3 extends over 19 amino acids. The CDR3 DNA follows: TGTGCCAGCAGCTTAGTGTGGGGCAGGCCAGTCCAAGCGAACAATGAGCAGTTCTTC. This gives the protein CASSLVWGRPVQANNEQFF.

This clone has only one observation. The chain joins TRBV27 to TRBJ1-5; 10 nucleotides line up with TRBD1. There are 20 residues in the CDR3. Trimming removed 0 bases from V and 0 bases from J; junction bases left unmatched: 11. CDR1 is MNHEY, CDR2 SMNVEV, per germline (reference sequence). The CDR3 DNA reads TGTGCCAGCAGTTTATCCTCTTTAGGGACAGGGGCGTATAGCAATCAGCCCCAGCATTTT. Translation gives CASSLSSLGTGAYSNQPQHF.

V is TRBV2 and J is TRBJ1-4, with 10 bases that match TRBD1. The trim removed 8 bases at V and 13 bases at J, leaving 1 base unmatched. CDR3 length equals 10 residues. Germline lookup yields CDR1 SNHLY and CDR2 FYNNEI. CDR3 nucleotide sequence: TGTGCCAGCGGGGACAGGGGACTGTTTTTT. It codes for CASGDRGLFF.

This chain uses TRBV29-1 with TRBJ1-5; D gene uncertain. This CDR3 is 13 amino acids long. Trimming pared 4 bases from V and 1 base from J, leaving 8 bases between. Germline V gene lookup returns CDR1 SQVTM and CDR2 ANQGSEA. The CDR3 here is CSVGELSNQPQHF. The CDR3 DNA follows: TGCAGCGTTGGGGAGCTAAGCAATCAGCCCCAGCATTTT.

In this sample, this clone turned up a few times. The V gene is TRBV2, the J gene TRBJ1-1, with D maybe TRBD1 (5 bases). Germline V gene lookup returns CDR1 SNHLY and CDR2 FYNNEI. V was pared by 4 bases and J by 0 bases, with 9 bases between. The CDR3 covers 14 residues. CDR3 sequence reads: CASSVTEMNTEAFF. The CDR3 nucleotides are TGTGCCAGCAGTGTGACAGAGATGAACACTGAAGCTTTCTTT.

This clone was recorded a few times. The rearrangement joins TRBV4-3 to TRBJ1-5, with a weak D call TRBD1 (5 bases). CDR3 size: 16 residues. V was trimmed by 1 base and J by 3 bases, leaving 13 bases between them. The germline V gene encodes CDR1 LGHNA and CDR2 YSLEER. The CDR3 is CASSQGGRVTNQPQHF. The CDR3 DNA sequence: TGCGCCAGCAGCCAAGGGGGCCGGGTGACCAATCAGCCCCAGCATTTT.

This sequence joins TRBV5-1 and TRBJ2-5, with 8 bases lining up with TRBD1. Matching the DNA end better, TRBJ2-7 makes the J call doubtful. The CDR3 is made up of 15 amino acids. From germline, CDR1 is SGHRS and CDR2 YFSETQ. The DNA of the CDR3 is TGCGCCAGCAGCACCCGGACAGGGAGTAACTACGAGCAGTACTTC. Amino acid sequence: CASSTRTGSNYEQYF.

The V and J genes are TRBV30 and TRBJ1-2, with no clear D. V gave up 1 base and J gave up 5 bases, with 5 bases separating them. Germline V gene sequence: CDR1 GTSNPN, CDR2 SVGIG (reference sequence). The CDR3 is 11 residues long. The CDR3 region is CAWSEYYGYTF. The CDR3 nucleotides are TGTGCCTGGAGTGAATATTATGGCTACACCTTC.

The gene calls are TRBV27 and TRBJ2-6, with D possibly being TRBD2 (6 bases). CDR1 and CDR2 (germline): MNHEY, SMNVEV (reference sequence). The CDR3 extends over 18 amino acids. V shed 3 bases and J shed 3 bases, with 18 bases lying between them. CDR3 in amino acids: CASSFFGSAERGANVLTF. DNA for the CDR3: TGTGCCAGCAGTTTCTTCGGGAGCGCAGAACGTGGGGCCAACGTCCTGACTTTC.

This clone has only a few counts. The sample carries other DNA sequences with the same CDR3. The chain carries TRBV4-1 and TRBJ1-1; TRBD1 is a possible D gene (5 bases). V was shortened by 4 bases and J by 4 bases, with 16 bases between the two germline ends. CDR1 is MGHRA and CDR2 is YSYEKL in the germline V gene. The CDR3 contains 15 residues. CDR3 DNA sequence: TGCGCCAGCAGCCGGACCTGGCAGGGCTTCACTGAAGCTTTCTTT. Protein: CASSRTWQGFTEAFF.

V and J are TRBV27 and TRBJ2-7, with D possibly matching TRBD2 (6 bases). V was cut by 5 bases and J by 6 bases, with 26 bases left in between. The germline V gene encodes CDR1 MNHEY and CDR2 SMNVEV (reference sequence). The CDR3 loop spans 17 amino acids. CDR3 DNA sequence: TGTGCCAGCAGTCCCCAATCCGGAAGGGACTCTCTTCGCGAGCAGTACTTC. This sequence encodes CASSPQSGRDSLREQYF.

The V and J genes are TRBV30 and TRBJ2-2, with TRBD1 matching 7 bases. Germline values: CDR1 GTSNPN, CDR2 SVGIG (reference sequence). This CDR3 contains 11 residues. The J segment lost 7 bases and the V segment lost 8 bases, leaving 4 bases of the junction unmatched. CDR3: CAHRGSGELFF. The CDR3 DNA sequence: TGTGCCCACAGGGGCAGCGGGGAGCTGTTTTTT.

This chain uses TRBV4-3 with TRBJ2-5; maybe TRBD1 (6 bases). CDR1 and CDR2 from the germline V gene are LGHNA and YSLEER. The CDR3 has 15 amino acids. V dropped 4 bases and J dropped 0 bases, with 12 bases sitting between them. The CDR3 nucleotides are TGCGCCAGCAGCCCTCAGCAGGGGAACCAAGAGACCCAGTACTTC. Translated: CASSPQQGNQETQYF.

This chain's CDR3 is CASSEETSGSGVGQYF. The DNA for the CDR3 is TGTGCCAGCAGTGAAGAAACTAGCGGGTCCGGGGTGGGCCAGTACTTC. The chain is built from TRBV2 and TRBJ2-5; 9 nucleotides agree with TRBD2. Germline V lookup: CDR1 SNHLY, CDR2 FYNNEI. There are 16 residues in the CDR3. After removal of 1 base from V and 10 bases from J, the junction contained 13 bases not matched to a gene.

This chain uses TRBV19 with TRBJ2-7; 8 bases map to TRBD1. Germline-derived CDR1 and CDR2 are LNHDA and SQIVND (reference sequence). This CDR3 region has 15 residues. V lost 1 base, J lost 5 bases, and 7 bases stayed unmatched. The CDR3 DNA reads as TGTGCCAGTAGTATAGGACAGGGGCGGTTCCACGAGCAGTACTTC. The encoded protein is CASSIGQGRFHEQYF.

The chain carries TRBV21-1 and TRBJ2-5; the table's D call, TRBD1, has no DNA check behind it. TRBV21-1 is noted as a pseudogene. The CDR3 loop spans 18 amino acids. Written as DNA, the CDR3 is TGTGCCAGCAGCCTTCTAAGCCCCCCGGGACAGGGACAAGAGACCCAGTACTTC. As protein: CASSLLSPPGQGQETQYF.

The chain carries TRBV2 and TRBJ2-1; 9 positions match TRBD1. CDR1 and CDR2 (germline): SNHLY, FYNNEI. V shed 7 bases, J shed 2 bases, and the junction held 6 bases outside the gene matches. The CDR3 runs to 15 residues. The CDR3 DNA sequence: TGTGCCAGCAACAGGGGGCTCACCACCTACAATGAGCAGTTCTTC. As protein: CASNRGLTTYNEQFF.

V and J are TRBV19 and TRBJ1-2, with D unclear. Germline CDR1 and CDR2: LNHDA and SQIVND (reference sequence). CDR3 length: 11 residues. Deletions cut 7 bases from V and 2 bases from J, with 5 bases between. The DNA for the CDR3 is TGTGCCAGTACCCTCAACTATGGCTACACCTTC. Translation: CASTLNYGYTF.

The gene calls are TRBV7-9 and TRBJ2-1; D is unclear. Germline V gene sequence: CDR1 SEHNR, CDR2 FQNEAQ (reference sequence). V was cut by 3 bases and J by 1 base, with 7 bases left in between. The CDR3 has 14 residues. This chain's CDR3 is CASSFTESYNEQFF. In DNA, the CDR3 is TGTGCCAGCAGCTTTACAGAGTCCTACAATGAGCAGTTCTTC.

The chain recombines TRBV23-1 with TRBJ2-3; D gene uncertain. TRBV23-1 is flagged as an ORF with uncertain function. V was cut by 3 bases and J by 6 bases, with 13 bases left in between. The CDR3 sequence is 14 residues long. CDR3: CASSHSTQWDTQYF. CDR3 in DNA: TGCGCCAGCAGTCACTCGACACAGTGGGATACGCAGTATTTT.